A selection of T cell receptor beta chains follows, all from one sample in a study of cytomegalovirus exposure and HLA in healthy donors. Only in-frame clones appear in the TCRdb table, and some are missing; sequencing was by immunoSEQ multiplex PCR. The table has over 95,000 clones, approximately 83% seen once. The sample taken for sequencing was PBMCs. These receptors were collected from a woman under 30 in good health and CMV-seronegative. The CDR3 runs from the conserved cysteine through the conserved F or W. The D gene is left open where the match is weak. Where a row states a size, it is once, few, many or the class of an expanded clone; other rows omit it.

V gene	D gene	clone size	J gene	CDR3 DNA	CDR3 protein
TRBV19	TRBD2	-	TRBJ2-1	TGTGCCAGTAGTATTTGGCTAGCGGGAGGGCCGGTCCCCTACAATGAGCAGTTCTTC	CASSIWLAGGPVPYNEQFF
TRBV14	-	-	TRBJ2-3	TGTGCCAGCAGCCAAGTTGAGATAACAGATACGCAGTATTTT	CASSQVEITDTQYF
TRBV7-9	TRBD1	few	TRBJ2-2	TGTGCCAGCAGCTCCATCGGACAGGCGCGGGCCGGGGAGCTGTTTTTT	CASSSIGQARAGELFF
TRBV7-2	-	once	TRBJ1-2	TGTGCCAGCAGCCGTCCTCAGGGGATCAACTATGGCTACACCTTC	CASSRPQGINYGYTF
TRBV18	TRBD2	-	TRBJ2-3	TGTGCCAGCTCACCACCTAGCGGGAGAGGAGATACGCAGTATTTT	CASSPPSGRGDTQYF
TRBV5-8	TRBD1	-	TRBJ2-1	TGTGCCAGCAGCCCAGGGACAGGGGGGGCTTATAATGAGCAGTTCTTC	CASSPGTGGAYNEQFF
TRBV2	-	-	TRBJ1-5	TGTGCCAGCCGCAGGGAGGATCAGCCCCAGCATTTT	CASRREDQPQHF
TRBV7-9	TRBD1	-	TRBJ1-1	TGTGCCAGCCGCGGACAGGGGGAAACTGAAGCTTTCTTT	CASRGQGETEAFF
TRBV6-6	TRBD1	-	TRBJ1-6	TGTGCCAGCAGGACCCAGGAACAGGGGAATAATTCACCCCTCCACTTT	CASRTQEQGNNSPLHF
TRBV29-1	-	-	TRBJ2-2	TGCAGCGTTGTAGCCACCGGGGAGCTGTTTTTT	CSVVATGELFF
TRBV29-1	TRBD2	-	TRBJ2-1	TGCAGCGTTGACGGGGGGGCCAATGAGCAGTTCTTC	CSVDGGANEQFF
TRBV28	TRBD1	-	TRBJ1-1	TGTGCCAGCAGCCGTCCCGGGACAGGGCACACTGAAGCTTTCTTT	CASSRPGTGHTEAFF
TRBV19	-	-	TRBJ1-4	TGTGCCAGTAGTATGGGAGGGGTTCCTAATGAAAAACTGTTTTTT	CASSMGGVPNEKLFF
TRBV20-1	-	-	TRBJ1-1	TGCAGTGCTTACAGGGCACATGAAGCTTTCTTT	CSAYRAHEAFF
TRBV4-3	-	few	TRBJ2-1	TGCGCCAGCAGCCAAGATCCGGGGTGGTTAGCGTTCTTC	CASSQDPGWLAFF
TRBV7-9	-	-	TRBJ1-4	TGTGCCAGCAGCTCCGGAGGGTGGGCGCAATCGGGTGAAAAACTGTTTTTT	CASSSGGWAQSGEKLFF
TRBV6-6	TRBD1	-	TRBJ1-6	TGTGCCAGTCTCCAGGGGGGCGCAAAAAATTCACCCCTCCACTTT	CASLQGGAKNSPLHF
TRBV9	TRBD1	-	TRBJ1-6	TGTGCCAGCAGCCCCGGACAGGGGGATAATTCACCCCTCCACTTT	CASSPGQGDNSPLHF
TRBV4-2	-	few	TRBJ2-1	TGTGCCAGCAGCCAAGATAGCGGCTCCTACAATGAGCAGTTCTTC	CASSQDSGSYNEQFF
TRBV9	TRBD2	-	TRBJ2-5	TGTGCCAGCAGCGTAGGCTTGAGCGGGGGGGCGGGGACCCAGTACTTC	CASSVGLSGGAGTQYF
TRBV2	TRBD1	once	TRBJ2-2	TGTGCCAGCAGGAAGACCTCCGGGACAGCGAACACCGGGGAGCTGTTTTTT	CASRKTSGTANTGELFF
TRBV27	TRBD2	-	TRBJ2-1	TGTGCCAGCAGTTTATTAATACTAGCGGGGGTAATGGATGAGCAGTTCTTC	CASSLLILAGVMDEQFF
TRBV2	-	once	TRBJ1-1	TGTGCCAGCAGTGGAGAGGCGGGGGCGGATGAAGCTTTCTTT	CASSGEAGADEAFF
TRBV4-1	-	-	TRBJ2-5	TGCGCCAGCAGCCAAGGGGCAATGATGGGGGCGGAGACCCAGTACTTC	CASSQGAMMGAETQYF
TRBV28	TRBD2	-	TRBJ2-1	TGTGCCAGCAGTTTAAGACTAGCGGGAGACAATGAGCAGTTCTTC	CASSLRLAGDNEQFF
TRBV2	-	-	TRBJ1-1	TGTGCCAGCAGTGCCAGACACGGGAACACTGAAGCTTTCTTT	CASSARHGNTEAFF
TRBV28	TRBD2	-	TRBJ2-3	TGTGCCAGCAGTTTATTTTTGCTAGCGGGCACAGATACGCAGTATTTT	CASSLFLLAGTDTQYF
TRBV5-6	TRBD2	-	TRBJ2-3	TGTGCCAGCAGCCCCCTAGCGGGGGATAGGACAGATACGCAGTATTTT	CASSPLAGDRTDTQYF
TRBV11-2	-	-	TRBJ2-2	TGTGCCAGCAGCTTAACGGTAACCGGGGAGCTGTTTTTT	CASSLTVTGELFF
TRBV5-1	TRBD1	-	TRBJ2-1	TGCGCCAGCAGCGCCGCGACAGGGAATACTGAGCAGTTCTTC	CASSAATGNTEQFF
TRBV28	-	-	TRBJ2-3	TGTGCCAGCAATTCCGGAGGTGGCACAGATACGCAGTATTTT	CASNSGGGTDTQYF
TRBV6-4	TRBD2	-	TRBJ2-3	TGTGCCAGCAGTGAGGGCGGGAGCTTTAGCACAGATACGCAGTATTTT	CASSEGGSFSTDTQYF
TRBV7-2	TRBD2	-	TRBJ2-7	TGTGCCAGCAGATCTAGCGGGAGGGTCTACGAGCAGTACTTC	CASRSSGRVYEQYF
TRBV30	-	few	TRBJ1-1	TGTGCCTGGAGGAGGCTGAACACTGAAGCTTTCTTT	CAWRRLNTEAFF
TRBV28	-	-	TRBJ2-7	TGTGCCATACAAACCGGGTCCTCCTACGAGCAGTACTTC	CAIQTGSSYEQYF
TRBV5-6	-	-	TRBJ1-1	TGTGCCAGCAGCTTGGTCGGGGGTTCAGAAGCTTTCTTT	CASSLVGGSEAFF
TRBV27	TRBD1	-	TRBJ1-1	TGTGCCAGCCTGAGACAGGGGGACACTGAAGCTTTCTTT	CASLRQGDTEAFF
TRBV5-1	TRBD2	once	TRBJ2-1	TGCGCCAGCAGCTTCCCGGGACTAGCGGGGAATGAGCAGTTCTTC	CASSFPGLAGNEQFF
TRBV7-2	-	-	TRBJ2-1	TGTGCCAGCAGCTTAGACCCAGCGGGTTCCTACAATGAGCAGTTCTTC	CASSLDPAGSYNEQFF
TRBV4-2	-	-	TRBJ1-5	TGTGCCAGCAGCCAAGATCGGAGGGACCAGCCCCAGCATTTT	CASSQDRRDQPQHF
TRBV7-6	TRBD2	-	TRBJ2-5	TGTGCCAGTACCCGGACTAGCGGTGGAGAGACCCAGTACTTC	CASTRTSGGETQYF
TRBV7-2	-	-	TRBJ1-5	TGTGCCAGCAGCCCGGATCGGGGAAATCAGCCCCAGCATTTT	CASSPDRGNQPQHF
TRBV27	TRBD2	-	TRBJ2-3	TGTGCCAGCAGTCTCAGCGGGAGGCATACGCAGTATTTT	CASSLSGRHTQYF
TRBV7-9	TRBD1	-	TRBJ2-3	TGTGCCAGCAGACCTGGACAGGGATGGGCAGATACGCAGTATTTT	CASRPGQGWADTQYF
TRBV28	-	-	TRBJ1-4	TGTGCCAGCACGGAGACCGCAACTAATGAAAAACTGTTTTTT	CASTETATNEKLFF
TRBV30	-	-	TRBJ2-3	TGTGCCTGCACGGGACTCAGCACAGATACGCAGTATTTT	CACTGLSTDTQYF
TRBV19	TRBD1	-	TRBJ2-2	TGTGCCAGTACCAGCCTCCAGGGGGCCGGAACCGGGGAGCTGTTTTTT	CASTSLQGAGTGELFF
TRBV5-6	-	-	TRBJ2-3	TGTGCCAGCAGCTTGGGAGGGAGGGGGGGCACAGATACGCAGTATTTT	CASSLGGRGGTDTQYF
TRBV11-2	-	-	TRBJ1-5	TGTGCCAGCAGCGATAACAGGAATCAGCCCCAGCATTTT	CASSDNRNQPQHF
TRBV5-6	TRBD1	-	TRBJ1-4	TGTGCCAGCAGCGGACAGGGTCGAGAAAAACTGTTTTTT	CASSGQGREKLFF
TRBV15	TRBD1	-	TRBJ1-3	TGTGCCACCAGCAGAGACCCGGGACAGGGTATGGCTGGAAACACCATATATTTT	CATSRDPGQGMAGNTIYF
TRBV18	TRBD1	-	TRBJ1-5	TGTGCCAGCTCACCACCGGGGGGACAGGGCAATCAGCCCCAGCATTTT	CASSPPGGQGNQPQHF
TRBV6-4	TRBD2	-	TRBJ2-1	TGTGCCAGCAGTGTAGGTAGCGGGGGTAGCTCCTACAATGAGCAGTTCTTC	CASSVGSGGSSYNEQFF
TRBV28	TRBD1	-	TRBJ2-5	TGTGCCAGCAGGGGGACAGGGAAAGAGACCCAGTACTTC	CASRGTGKETQYF
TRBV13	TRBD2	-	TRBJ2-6	TGTGCCAGCAGCGCCCGACTAGCGGGAGTTGGGGCCAACGTCCTGACTTTC	CASSARLAGVGANVLTF
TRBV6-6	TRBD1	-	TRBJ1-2	TGTGCCAGCAACGTAGACAGGGGGCGGGTTGGCTACACCTTC	CASNVDRGRVGYTF
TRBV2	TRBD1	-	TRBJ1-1	TGTGCCAGCAGCGGGACAGGGTCTGAAGCTTTCTTT	CASSGTGSEAFF